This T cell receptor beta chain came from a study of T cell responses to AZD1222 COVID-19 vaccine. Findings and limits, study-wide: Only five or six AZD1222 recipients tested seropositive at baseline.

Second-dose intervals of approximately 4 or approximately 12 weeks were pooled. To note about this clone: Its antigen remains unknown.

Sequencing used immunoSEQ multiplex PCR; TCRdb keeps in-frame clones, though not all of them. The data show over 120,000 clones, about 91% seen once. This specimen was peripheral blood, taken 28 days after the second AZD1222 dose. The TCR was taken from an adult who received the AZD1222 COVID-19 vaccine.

The CDR3 nucleotides are TGTGCCAGCAGCGCAACAGGGATGAGCAATCAGCCCCAGCATTTT. It translates to CASSATGMSNQPQHF. This chain links TRBV5-6 with TRBJ1-5; tentatively, D is TRBD1 (6 bases). The germline V and J ends were trimmed by 4 bases and 1 base, with 12 bases remaining between them. The CDR3 covers 15 residues. Germline V lookup: CDR1 SGHDT, CDR2 YYEEEE. The whole variable domain, remainder taken from reference TRBV5-6 and TRBJ1-5, is DAGVTQSPTHLIKTRGQQVTLRCSPKSGHDTVSWYQQALGQGPQFIFQYYEEEERQRGNFPDRFSGHQFPNYSSELNVNALLLGDSALYLCASSATGMSNQPQHFGDGTRLSIL.